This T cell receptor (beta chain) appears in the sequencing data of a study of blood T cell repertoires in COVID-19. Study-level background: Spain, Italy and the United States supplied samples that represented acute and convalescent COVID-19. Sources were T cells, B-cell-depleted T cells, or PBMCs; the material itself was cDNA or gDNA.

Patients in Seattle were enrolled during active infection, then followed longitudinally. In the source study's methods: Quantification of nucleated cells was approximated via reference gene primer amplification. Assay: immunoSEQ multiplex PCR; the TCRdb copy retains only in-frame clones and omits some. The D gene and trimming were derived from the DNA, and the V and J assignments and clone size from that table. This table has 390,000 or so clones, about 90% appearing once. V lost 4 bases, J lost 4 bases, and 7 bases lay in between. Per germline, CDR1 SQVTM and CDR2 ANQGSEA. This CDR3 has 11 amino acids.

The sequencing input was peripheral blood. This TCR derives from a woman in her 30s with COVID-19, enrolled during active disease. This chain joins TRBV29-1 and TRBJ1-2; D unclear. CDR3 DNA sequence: TGCAGCGTTGCAGTCAGCTATGGCTACACCTTC. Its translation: CSVAVSYGYTF.